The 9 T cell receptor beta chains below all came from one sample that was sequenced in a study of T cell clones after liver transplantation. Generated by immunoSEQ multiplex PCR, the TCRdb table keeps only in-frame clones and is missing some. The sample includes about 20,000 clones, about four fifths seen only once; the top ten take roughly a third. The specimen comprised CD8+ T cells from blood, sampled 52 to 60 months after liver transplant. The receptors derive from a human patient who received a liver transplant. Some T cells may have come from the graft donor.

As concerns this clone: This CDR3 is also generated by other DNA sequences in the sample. The CDR3, as DNA: TGTGCCAGCAGCCCATGGGACTACCAAGAGACCCAGTACTTC. Translating it yields CASSPWDYQETQYF. The gene calls are TRBV7-9 and TRBJ2-5; D is perhaps TRBD2 (6 bases). The CDR3 loop spans 14 amino acids. The V end lost 5 bases, the J end lost 0 bases, and 10 bases lay between the germline ends. The V gene's germline CDR1 is SEHNR and CDR2 FQNEAQ (reference sequence).

CDR3 sequence reads: CASSGPRAQGTHLEQYF. The CDR3 DNA reads as TGTGCCAGCAGCGGACCCCGGGCACAGGGGACCCACCTCGAGCAGTACTTC. The chain joins TRBV7-9 to TRBJ2-7, with 7 bases identical to TRBD1. The CDR3 runs to 17 residues. The germline V gene has CDR1 SEHNR and CDR2 FQNEAQ (reference sequence). V was pared by 5 bases and J by 6 bases, with 19 bases of the junction left unmatched.

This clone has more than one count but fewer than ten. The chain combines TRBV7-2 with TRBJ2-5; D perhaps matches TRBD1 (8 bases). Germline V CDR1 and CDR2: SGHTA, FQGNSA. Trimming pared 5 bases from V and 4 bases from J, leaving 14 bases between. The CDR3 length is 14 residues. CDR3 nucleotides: TGTGCCAGCAGCGAACAGGGGGGGCCAGAGACCCAGTACTTC. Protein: CASSEQGGPETQYF. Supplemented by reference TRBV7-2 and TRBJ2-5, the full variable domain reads GAGVSQSPSNKVTEKGKDVELRCDPISGHTALYWYRQSLGQGLEFLIYFQGNSAPDKSGLPSDRFSAERTGGSVSTLTIQRTQQEDSAVYLCASSEQGGPETQYFGPGTRLLVL.

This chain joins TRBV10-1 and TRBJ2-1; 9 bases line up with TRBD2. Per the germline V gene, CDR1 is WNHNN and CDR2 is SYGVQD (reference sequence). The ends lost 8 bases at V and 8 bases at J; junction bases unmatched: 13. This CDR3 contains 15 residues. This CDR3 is CASAAKRGALDEQFF. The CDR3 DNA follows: TGCGCCAGCGCTGCGAAGCGGGGGGCCTTGGATGAGCAGTTCTTC.

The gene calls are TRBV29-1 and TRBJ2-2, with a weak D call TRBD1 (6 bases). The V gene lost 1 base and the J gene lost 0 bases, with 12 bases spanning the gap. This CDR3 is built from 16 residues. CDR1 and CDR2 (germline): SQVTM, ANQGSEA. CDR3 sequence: CSVEAGTPTNTGELFF. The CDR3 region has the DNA TGCAGCGTTGAAGCTGGGACACCTACGAACACCGGGGAGCTGTTTTTT.

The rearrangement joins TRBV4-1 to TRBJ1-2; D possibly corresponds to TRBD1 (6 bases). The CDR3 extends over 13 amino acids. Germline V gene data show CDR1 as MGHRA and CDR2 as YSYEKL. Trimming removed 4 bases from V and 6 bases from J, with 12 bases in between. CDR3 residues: CASSPQDSHGYTF. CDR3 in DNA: TGCGCCAGCAGCCCACAGGACAGCCATGGCTACACCTTC.

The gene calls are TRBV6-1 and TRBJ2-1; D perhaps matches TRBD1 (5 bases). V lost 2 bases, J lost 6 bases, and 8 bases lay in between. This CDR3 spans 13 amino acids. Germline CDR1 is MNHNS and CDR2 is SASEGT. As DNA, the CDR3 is TGTGCCAGCAGTGAAAAGGGGATCAATGAGCAGTTCTTC. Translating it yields CASSEKGINEQFF.

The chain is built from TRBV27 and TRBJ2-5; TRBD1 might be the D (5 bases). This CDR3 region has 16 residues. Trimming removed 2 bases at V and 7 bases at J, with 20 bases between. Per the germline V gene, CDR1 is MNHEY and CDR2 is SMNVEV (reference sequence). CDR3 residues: CASSLTPSHYRGTQYF. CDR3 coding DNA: TGTGCCAGCAGTTTAACTCCTTCCCACTATAGGGGGACCCAGTACTTC.

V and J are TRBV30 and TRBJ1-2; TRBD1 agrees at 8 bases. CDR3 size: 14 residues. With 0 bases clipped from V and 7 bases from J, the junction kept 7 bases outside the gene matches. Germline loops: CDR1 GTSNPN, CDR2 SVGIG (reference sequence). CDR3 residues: CAWSVGQGVAGYTF. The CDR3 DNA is TGTGCCTGGAGTGTCGGACAGGGCGTCGCTGGCTACACCTTC.